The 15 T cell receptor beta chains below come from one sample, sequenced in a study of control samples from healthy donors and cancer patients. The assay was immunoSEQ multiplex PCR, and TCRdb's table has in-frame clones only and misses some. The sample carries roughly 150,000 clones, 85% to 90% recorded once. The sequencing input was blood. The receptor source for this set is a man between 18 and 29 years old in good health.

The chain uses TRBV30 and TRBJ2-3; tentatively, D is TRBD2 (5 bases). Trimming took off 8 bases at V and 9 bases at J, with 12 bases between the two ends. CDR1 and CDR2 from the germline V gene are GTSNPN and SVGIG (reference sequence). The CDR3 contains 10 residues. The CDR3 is CAGSGVTQYF. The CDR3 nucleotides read TGTGCCGGCTCCGGGGTGACGCAGTATTTT.

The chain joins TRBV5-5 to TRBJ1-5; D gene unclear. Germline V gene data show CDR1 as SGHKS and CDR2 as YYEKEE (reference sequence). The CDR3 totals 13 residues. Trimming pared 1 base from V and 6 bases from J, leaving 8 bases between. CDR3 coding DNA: TGTGCCAGCAGCTTGTACTATAGTCAGCCCCAGCATTTT. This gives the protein CASSLYYSQPQHF.

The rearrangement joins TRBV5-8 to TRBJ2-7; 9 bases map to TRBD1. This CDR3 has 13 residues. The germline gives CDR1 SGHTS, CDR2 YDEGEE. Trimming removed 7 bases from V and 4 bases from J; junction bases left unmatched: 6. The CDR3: CASGWTGAYEQYF. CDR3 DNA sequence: TGTGCCAGCGGCTGGACAGGGGCTTACGAGCAGTACTTC.

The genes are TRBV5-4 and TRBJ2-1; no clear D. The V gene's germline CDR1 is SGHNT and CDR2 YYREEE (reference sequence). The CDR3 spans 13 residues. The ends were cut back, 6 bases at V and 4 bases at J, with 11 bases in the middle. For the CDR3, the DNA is TGTGCCAGCACCCCCAGGCAATACAATGAGCAGTTCTTC. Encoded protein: CASTPRQYNEQFF.

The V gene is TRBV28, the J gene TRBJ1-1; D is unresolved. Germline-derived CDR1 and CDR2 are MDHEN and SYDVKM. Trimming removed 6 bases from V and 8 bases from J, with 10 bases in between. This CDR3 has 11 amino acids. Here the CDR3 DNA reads TGTGCCAGCAGGATTATCCGAGAAGCTTTCTTT. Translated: CASRIIREAFF.

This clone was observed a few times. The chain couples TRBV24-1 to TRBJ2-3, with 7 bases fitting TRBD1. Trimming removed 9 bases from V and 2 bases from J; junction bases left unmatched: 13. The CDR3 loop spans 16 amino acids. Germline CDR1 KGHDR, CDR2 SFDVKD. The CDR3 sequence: CATSAGTGAATDTQYF. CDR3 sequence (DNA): TGTGCCACCTCCGCCGGTACAGGGGCCGCCACAGATACGCAGTATTTT.

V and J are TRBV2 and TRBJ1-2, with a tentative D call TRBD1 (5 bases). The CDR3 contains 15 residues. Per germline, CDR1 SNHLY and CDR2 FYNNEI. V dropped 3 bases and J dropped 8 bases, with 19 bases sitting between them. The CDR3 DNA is TGTGCCAGCAGTGAGCTAGGGACGGAGATCAGGGGCTACACCTTC. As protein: CASSELGTEIRGYTF.

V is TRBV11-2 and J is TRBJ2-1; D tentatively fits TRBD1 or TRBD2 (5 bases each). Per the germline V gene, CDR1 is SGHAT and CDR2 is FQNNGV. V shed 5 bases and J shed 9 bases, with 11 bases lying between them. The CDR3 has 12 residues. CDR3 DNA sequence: TGTGCCAGCAGCCCGGGGCCGGGTGAGCAGTTCTTC. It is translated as CASSPGPGEQFF.

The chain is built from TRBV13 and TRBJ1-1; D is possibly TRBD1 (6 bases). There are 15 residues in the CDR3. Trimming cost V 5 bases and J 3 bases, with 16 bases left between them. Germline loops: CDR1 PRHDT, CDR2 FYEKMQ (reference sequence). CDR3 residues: CASSGTGMEDTEAFF. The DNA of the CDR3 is TGTGCCAGCAGCGGTACAGGGATGGAGGACACTGAAGCTTTCTTT.

Here the CDR3 reads CASSPPSGVDEQYF. CDR3 coding DNA: TGTGCCAGCTCACCACCCAGCGGCGTCGACGAGCAGTACTTC. This chain links TRBV18 with TRBJ2-7; tentatively, D is TRBD2 (5 bases). Germline assignment: CDR1 KGHSH and CDR2 LQKENI. V gave up 0 bases and J gave up 5 bases, with 11 bases separating them. This CDR3 is 14 amino acids long.

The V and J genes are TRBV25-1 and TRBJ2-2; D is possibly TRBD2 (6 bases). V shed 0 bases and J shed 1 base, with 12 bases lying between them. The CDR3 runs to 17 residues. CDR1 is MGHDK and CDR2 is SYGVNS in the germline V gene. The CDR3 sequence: CASSEYGQGLNTGELFF. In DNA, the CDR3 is TGTGCCAGCAGTGAATATGGTCAGGGACTGAACACCGGGGAGCTGTTTTTT.

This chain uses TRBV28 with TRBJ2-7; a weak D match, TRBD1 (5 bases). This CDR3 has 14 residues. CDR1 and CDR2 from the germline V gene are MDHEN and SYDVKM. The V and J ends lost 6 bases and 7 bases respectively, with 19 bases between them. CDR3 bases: TGTGCCAGCAGCCGGACCTTTGGGGCCCGGGAGCAGTACTTC. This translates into CASSRTFGAREQYF.

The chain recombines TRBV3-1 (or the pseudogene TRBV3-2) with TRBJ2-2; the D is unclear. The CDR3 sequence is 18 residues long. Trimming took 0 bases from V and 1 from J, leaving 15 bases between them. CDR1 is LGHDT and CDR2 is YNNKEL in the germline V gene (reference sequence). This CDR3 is CASSQDLASPKNTGELFF. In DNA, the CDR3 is TGTGCCAGCAGCCAAGATTTAGCCAGCCCTAAGAACACCGGGGAGCTGTTTTTT.

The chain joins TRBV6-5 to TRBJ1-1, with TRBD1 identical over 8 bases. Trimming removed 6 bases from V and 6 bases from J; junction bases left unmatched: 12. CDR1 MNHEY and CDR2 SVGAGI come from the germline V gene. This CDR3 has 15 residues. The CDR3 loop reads CASRDRGRQGSEAFF. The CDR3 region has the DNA TGTGCCAGCAGAGACAGGGGCCGCCAGGGGTCTGAAGCTTTCTTT.

CDR3 region: CASSIMAGTGELFF. The CDR3 DNA is TGTGCCAGTAGTATAATGGCAGGGACCGGGGAGCTGTTTTTT. The J gene is TRBJ2-2, the V gene TRBV19; TRBD1 might be the D (5 bases). There are 14 residues in the CDR3. V was trimmed by 2 bases and J by 5 bases, leaving 9 bases between them. CDR1 is LNHDA, CDR2 SQIVND, per germline (reference sequence). The whole variable domain, filled in from reference TRBV19 and TRBJ2-2, reads DGGITQSPKYLFRKEGQNVTLSCEQNLNHDAMYWYRQDPGQGLRLIYYSQIVNDFQKGDIAEGYSVSREKKESFPLTVTSAQKNPTAFYLCASSIMAGTGELFFGEGSRLTVL.